This T cell receptor beta chain was profiled in a study of T cells after yellow fever vaccination. This clonotype was picked up many times. Its antigen remains unknown. TCRdb reanalysed the 5' RACE reads using MiXCR and keeps one entry per CDR3 protein. The table lists more than 110,000 distinct CDR3 sequences, more than 6.5% of them singletons. This CDR3 comprises 17 residues. V lost 4 bases to trimming and J lost 3 bases, with 19 bases between them. Germline-derived CDR1 and CDR2 are SGHRS and YFSETQ. Study-wide points: Although most clonotypes did not, a small share appeared in both CD4 and CD8 compartments. Abundant clonotypes (contaminants from the bulk population) could be present in FACS-sorted repertoires.

This chain joins TRBV5-1 and TRBJ2-2; possible D gene TRBD2, 6 bases. This material consisted of CD4+ T cells sorted from PBMCs, taken 10 days after the yellow fever booster vaccination. This TCR was sampled from a man aged 25 to 45 who received the YFV17D yellow fever vaccine. In DNA, the CDR3 is TGCGCCAGCAGCAAAACGGGAGAAGGTTCGTACACCGGGGAGCTGTTTTTT. Translation: CASSKTGEGSYTGELFF.